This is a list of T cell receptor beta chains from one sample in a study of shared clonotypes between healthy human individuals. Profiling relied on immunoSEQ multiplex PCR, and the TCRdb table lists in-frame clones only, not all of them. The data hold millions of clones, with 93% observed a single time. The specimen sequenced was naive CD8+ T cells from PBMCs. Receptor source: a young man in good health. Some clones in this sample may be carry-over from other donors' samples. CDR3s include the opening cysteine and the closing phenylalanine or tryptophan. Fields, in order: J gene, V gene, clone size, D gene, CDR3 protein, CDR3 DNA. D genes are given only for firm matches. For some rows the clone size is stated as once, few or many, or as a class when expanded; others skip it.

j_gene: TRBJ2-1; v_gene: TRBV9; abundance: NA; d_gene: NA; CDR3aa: CASSVATGPYNEQFF; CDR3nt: TGTGCCAGCAGCGTAGCTACGGGACCCTACAATGAGCAGTTCTTC
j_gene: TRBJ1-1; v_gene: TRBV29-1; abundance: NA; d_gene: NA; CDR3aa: CSVPPRGHSPPEAFF; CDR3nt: TGCAGCGTCCCCCCCCGGGGACACTCTCCTCCCGAAGCTTTCTTT
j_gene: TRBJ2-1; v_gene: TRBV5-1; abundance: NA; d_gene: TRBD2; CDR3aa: CASSLGLAAFSSYNEQFF; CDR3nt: TGCGCCAGCAGCTTGGGACTAGCGGCCTTTAGCTCCTACAATGAGCAGTTCTTC
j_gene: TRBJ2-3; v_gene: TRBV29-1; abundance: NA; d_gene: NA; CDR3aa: CSAHTDTQYF; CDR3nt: TGCAGCGCTCACACAGATACGCAGTATTTT
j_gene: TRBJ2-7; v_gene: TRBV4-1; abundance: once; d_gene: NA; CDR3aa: CASSQARGATSYEQYF; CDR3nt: TGCGCCAGCAGCCAAGCCCGCGGGGCGACCTCCTACGAGCAGTACTTC
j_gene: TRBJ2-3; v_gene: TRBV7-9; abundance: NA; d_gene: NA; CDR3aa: CASYTRDSETDTQYF; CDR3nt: TGTGCCAGCTACACACGGGACTCTGAAACAGATACGCAGTATTTT
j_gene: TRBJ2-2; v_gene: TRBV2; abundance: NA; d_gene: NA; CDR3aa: CASSEAPLGGGNTGELFF; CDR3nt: TGTGCCAGCAGTGAAGCTCCATTGGGGGGAGGGAACACCGGGGAGCTGTTTTTT
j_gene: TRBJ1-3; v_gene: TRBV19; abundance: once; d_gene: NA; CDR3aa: CASSEGDPSGNTIYF; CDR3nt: TGTGCCAGTAGTGAGGGGGACCCCTCTGGAAACACCATATATTTT
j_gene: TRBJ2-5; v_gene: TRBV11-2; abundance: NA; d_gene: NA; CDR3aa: CASSPRYTDQETQYF; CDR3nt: TGTGCCAGCAGCCCGAGATATACGGATCAAGAGACCCAGTACTTC
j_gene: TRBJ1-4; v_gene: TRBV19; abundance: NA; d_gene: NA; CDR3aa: CASSPGPNEKLFF; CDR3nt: TGTGCCAGTAGTCCTGGCCCTAATGAAAAACTGTTTTTT
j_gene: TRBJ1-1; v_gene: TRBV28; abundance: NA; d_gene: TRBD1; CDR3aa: CASSTPDAQGAHTEAFF; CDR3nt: TGTGCCAGCAGTACCCCCGACGCACAGGGGGCGCACACTGAAGCTTTCTTT
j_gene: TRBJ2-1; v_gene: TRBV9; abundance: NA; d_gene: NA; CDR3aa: CASSPHGGGLYNEQFF; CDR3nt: TGTGCCAGCAGCCCCCATGGGGGCGGGCTTTACAATGAGCAGTTCTTC
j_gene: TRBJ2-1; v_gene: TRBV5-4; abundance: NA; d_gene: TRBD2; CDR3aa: CASSLGLAGVNEQFF; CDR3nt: TGTGCCAGCAGCTTGGGACTAGCGGGAGTCAATGAGCAGTTCTTC
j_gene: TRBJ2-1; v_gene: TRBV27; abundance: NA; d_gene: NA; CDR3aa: CASTSGWDNEQFF; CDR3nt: TGTGCCAGCACCTCAGGGTGGGACAATGAGCAGTTCTTC
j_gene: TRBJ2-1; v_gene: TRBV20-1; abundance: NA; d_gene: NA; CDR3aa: CSARKYEQFF; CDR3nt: TGCAGTGCTAGGAAGTATGAGCAGTTCTTC
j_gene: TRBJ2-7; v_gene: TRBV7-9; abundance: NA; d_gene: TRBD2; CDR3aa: CASSILSGSSYEQYF; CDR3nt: TGTGCCAGCAGCATACTTAGCGGGAGCTCCTACGAGCAGTACTTC
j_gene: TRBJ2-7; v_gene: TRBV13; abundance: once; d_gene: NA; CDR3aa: CASSLGVDSVGYYEQYF; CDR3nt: TGTGCCAGCAGCTTAGGAGTCGACTCCGTAGGATACTACGAGCAGTACTTC
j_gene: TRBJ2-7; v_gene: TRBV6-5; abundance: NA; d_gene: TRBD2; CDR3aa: CASRILAGAYEQYF; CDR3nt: TGTGCCAGCAGGATCCTAGCGGGAGCCTACGAGCAGTACTTC
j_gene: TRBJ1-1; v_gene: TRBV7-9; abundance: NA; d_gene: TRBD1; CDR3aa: CASSLHARTGEAFF; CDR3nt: TGTGCCAGCAGCCTCCACGCCAGGACAGGGGAAGCTTTCTTT
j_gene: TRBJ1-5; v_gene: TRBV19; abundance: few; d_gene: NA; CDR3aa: CASRPNPVNQPQHF; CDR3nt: TGTGCCAGTAGACCCAACCCCGTCAATCAGCCCCAGCATTTT
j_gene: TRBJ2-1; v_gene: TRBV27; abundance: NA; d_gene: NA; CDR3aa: CASSLPPGRVLDEQFF; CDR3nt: TGTGCCAGCAGTTTACCGCCCGGCAGGGTACTCGATGAGCAGTTCTTC
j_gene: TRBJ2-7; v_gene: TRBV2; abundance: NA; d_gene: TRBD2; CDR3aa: CALAGGGRRDEQYF; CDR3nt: TGTGCCCTCGCCGGTGGCGGGAGGAGGGACGAGCAGTACTTC
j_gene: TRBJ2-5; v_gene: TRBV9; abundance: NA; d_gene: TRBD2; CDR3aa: CASSSGLAGGGVRETQYF; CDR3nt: TGTGCCAGCAGCTCCGGACTAGCGGGAGGCGGGGTCCGGGAGACCCAGTACTTC
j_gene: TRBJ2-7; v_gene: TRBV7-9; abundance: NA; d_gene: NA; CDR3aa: CASSLAPRRGHYEQYF; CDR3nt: TGTGCCAGCAGCTTAGCCCCTCGCCGGGGGCACTACGAGCAGTACTTC